The source of this T cell receptor beta chain is a study of blood T cell repertoires in COVID-19. The repertoire was sequenced with immunoSEQ multiplex PCR; TCRdb's copy has only in-frame clones and lacks some. The sample shows approximately 250,000 clones, 70% to 90% of them seen only once. Specimen: peripheral blood. The sequence was collected from a man aged 55 to 70 who had recovered from COVID-19.

The chain's CDR3 is CASSQVPGLVLFEQYF. The CDR3 nucleotides read TGTGCCAGCAGCCAAGTACCGGGACTAGTATTGTTCGAGCAGTACTTC. The chain carries TRBV3-1 (or the pseudogene TRBV3-2) and TRBJ2-7; 8 bases are shared with TRBD2. CDR1 LGHDT and CDR2 YNNKEL come from the germline V gene (reference sequence). The J segment lost 6 bases and the V segment lost 1 base, leaving 11 bases of the junction unmatched. The CDR3 has 16 amino acids.